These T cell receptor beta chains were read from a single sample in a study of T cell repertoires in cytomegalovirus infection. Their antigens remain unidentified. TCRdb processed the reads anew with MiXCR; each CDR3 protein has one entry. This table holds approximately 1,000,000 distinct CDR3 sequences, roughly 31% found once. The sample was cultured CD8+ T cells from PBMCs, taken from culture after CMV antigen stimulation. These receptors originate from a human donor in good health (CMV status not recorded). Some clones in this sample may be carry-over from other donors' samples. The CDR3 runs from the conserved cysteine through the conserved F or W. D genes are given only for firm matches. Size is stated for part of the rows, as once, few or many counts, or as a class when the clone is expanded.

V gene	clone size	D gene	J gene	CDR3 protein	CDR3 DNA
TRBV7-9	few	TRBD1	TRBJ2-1	CASSSGTEGWFF	TGTGCCAGCAGCTCGGGGACAGAAGGATGGTTCTTC
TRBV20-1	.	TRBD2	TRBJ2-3	CSASGGGSSTDTQYF	TGCAGTGCTAGTGGCGGGGGGTCTAGCACAGATACGCAGTATTTT
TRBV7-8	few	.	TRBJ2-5	CASSNDIPAEETQYF	TGTGCCAGCAGCAATGACATCCCGGCCGAAGAGACCCAGTACTTC
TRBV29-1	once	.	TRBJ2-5	CSVERLGQETQYF	TGCAGCGTTGAAAGGCTAGGACAAGAGACCCAGTACTTC
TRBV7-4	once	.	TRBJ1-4	CASNSDRSATNEKLFF	TGTGCCAGCAACTCGGACCGCTCGGCAACTAATGAAAAACTGTTTTTT
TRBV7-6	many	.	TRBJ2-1	CASSLAGNHNEQFF	TGTGCCAGCAGCTTAGCAGGGAACCACAATGAGCAGTTCTTC
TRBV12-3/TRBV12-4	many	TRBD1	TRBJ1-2	CASIVSGTGEGNYGYTF	TGTGCCAGCATCGTGAGCGGGACAGGGGAAGGAAACTATGGCTACACCTTC
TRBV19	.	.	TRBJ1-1	CASSNGSGNTEAFF	TGTGCCAGTAGTAATGGATCCGGGAACACTGAAGCTTTCTTT
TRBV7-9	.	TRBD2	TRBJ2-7	CASSPLVSGGKWPHEQYF	TGTGCCAGCAGTCCGCTGGTCAGCGGGGGCAAGTGGCCCCACGAGCAGTACTTC
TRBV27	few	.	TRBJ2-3	CASSSYREFTDTQYF	TGTGCCAGCAGTTCATACAGGGAATTCACAGATACGCAGTATTTT
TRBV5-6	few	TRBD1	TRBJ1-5	CASSLDRPGGQGGNQPQHF	TGTGCCAGCAGCTTGGACCGACCGGGGGGACAGGGAGGCAATCAGCCCCAGCATTTT
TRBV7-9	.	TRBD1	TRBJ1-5	CASSPETGPSNQPQHF	TGTGCCAGCAGCCCGGAGACAGGGCCTAGCAATCAGCCCCAGCATTTT
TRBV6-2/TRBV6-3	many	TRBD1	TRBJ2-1	CASSYTPSTGDHYNEQFF	TGTGCCAGCAGTTACACCCCTTCCACAGGGGACCACTACAATGAGCAGTTCTTC
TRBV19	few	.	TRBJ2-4	CASSITGKGIQYF	TGTGCCAGTAGTATTACAGGGAAAGGCATTCAGTACTTC
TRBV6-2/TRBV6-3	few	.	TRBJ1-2	CASSFGHNGYTF	TGTGCCAGCAGTTTCGGACACAATGGCTACACCTTC
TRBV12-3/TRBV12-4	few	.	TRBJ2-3	CATYSEVGTQYF	TGTGCCACCTATTCGGAAGTAGGTACGCAGTATTTT
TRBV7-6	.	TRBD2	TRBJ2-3	CASSSTSGGALNTDTQYF	TGTGCCAGCAGCTCAACTAGCGGGGGGGCCTTAAACACAGATACGCAGTATTTT
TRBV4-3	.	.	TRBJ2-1	CASADTLYNEQFF	TGCGCCAGCGCGGACACGTTATACAATGAGCAGTTCTTC
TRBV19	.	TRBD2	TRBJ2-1	CASSSTSGAPNEQFF	TGTGCCAGTAGTAGTACTAGCGGGGCACCCAATGAGCAGTTCTTC
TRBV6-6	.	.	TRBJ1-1	CASRYSKETPLNTEAFF	TGTGCCAGCAGATACTCGAAGGAGACACCCTTGAACACTGAAGCTTTCTTT
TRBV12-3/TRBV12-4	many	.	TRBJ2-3	CASSLSPGADTQYF	TGTGCCAGCAGTTTAAGCCCGGGCGCAGATACGCAGTATTTT
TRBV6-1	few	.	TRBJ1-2	CASHGGYHGYTF	TGTGCCAGTCATGGGGGGTATCATGGCTACACCTTC
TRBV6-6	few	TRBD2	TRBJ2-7	CASSLPGLAGDLSYEQYF	TGTGCCAGCAGCCTCCCGGGACTAGCGGGTGACCTCTCCTACGAGCAGTACTTC
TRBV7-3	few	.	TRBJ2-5	CASSTRGGMAETQYF	TGTGCCAGCAGCACTCGAGGGGGGATGGCAGAGACCCAGTACTTC
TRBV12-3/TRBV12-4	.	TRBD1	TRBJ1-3	CASSLETEDRGRLRGNTIYF	TGTGCCAGCAGTTTAGAAACCGAGGACAGGGGACGTTTGCGTGGAAACACCATATATTTT
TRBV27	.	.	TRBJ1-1	CASSWGSGTEAFF	TGTGCCAGCAGTTGGGGGAGTGGGACTGAAGCTTTCTTT
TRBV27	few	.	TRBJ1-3	CASSPAVRSYGNTIYF	TGTGCCAGCAGTCCCGCCGTCAGGAGCTACGGAAACACCATATATTTT
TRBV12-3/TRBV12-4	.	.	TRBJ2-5	CASSWIQGVGTETQYF	TGTGCCAGCAGTTGGATACAGGGAGTAGGGACAGAGACCCAGTACTTC
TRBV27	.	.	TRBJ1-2	CASSGPGPRGYGYTF	TGTGCCAGCAGTGGGCCGGGCCCCCGAGGATATGGCTACACCTTC
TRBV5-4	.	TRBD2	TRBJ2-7	CASSIIAGGFYEQYF	TGTGCCAGCAGCATCATAGCGGGGGGATTCTACGAGCAGTACTTC
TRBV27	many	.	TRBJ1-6	CASSFGFYNSPLHF	TGTGCCAGCAGTTTTGGATTCTATAATTCACCCCTCCACTTT
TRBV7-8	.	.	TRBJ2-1	CVSSPLDEQFF	TGTGTCAGCAGCCCGTTGGATGAGCAGTTCTTC
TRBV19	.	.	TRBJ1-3	CASSLTEFSGNTIYF	TGTGCCAGTAGTCTTACGGAGTTCTCTGGAAACACCATATATTTT
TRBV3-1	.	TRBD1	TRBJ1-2	CASSYGQGPYGYTF	TGTGCCAGCAGCTACGGACAGGGTCCCTATGGCTACACCTTC
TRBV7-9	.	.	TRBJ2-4	CASSFRDLAKNIQYF	TGTGCCAGCAGCTTCCGGGACCTAGCCAAAAACATTCAGTACTTC
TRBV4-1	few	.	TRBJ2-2	CASSRDPTSTGELFF	TGCGCCAGCAGCCGGGACCCCACGAGTACCGGGGAGCTGTTTTTT
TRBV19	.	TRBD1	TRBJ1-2	CASSVTGGAYYGYTF	TGTGCCAGTAGCGTGACAGGGGGCGCGTACTATGGCTACACCTTC
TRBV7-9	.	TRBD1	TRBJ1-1	CASSGSDRGGANTEAFF	TGTGCCAGCAGCGGTAGTGACAGGGGCGGAGCGAACACTGAAGCTTTCTTT
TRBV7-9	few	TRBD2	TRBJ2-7	CASSSPLAGESEQYF	TGTGCCAGCAGCTCCCCGCTGGCGGGGGAGTCCGAGCAGTACTTC
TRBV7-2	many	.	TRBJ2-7	CASSLGAGLSYEQYF	TGTGCCAGCAGCTTAGGAGCAGGGTTAAGCTACGAGCAGTACTTC
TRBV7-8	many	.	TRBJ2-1	CASSSRDGTNEQFF	TGTGCCAGCAGTTCAAGGGACGGTACCAATGAGCAGTTCTTC
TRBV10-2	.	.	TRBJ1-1	CASSDLTNDRNTEAFF	TGCGCCAGCAGTGATCTAACTAACGACAGGAACACTGAAGCTTTCTTT
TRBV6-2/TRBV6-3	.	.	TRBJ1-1	CASRGHGETEAFF	TGTGCCAGCAGGGGTCACGGGGAGACTGAAGCTTTCTTT
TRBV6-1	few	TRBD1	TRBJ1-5	CASSEGVTGGFQPQHF	TGTGCCAGCAGTGAAGGGGTGACAGGGGGCTTTCAGCCCCAGCATTTT
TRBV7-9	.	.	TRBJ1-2	CASSPRSGRDYGYTF	TGTGCCAGCAGCCCCCGGTCAGGTCGGGACTATGGCTACACCTTC
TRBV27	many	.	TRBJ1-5	CASSLSPSNQPQHF	TGTGCCAGCAGCTTAAGTCCTAGCAATCAGCCCCAGCATTTT
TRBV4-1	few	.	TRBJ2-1	CASSQRGIYNEQFF	TGCGCCAGCAGCCAAAGGGGAATCTACAATGAGCAGTTCTTC
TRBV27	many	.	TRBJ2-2	CASSPPPGELFF	TGCGCCAGCAGCCCGCCCCCCGGGGAGCTGTTTTTT